The 16 T cell receptor beta chains listed next were all sequenced from one sample in a study of Ad26.COV2.S vaccination and SARS-CoV-2 variants. Generated by immunoSEQ multiplex PCR, the TCRdb table keeps only in-frame clones and is missing some. The profile shows about 350,000 clones, approximately 90% of them singletons. The source was peripheral blood, collected after recovery from COVID-19. These receptor sequences come from a human donor who had recovered from COVID-19.

This clone has just one count. The chain carries TRBV6-5 and TRBJ2-5, with 11 positions matching TRBD2. Germline V gives CDR1 MNHEY, CDR2 SVGAGI. V trimming: 9 bases; J trimming: 1 base; junction bases outside the gene matches: 7. This CDR3 spans 15 amino acids. The CDR3, as DNA: TGTGCCAGTACAACTAGCGGGGGAGCCCAAGAGACCCAGTACTTC. Translation gives CASTTSGGAQETQYF.

The J gene is TRBJ1-3, the V gene TRBV6-6; perhaps TRBD1 as D (5 bases). V was cut by 5 bases and J by 0 bases, with 11 bases left in between. This CDR3 is 15 amino acids long. Per germline, CDR1 MNHNY and CDR2 SVGAGI (reference sequence). For the CDR3, the DNA is TGTGCCAGCAGTACCCAGGGAAACTCTGGAAACACCATATATTTT. Translating gives CASSTQGNSGNTIYF.

V is TRBV9 and J is TRBJ2-3; the D gene could be TRBD1 or TRBD2 (5 bases each). This CDR3 contains 17 residues. The V and J ends lost 0 bases and 0 bases respectively, with 14 bases between them. CDR1 is SGDLS, CDR2 YYNGEE, per germline. DNA for the CDR3: TGTGCCAGCAGCGTAGAAGGGGTCGGGGCTAGCACAGATACGCAGTATTTT. It codes for CASSVEGVGASTDTQYF.

The chain links TRBV6-5 to TRBJ2-2; 7 bases match TRBD1. Germline lookup yields CDR1 MNHEY and CDR2 SVGAGI. The CDR3 sequence is 15 residues long. V was clipped by 3 bases and J by 7 bases; unmatched bases: 8. The CDR3: CASSYVAGGSGELFF. CDR3 bases: TGTGCCAGCAGTTATGTGGCAGGGGGTAGCGGGGAGCTGTTTTTT.

In its sample, this clone was seen once. V gene TRBV6-5 combines with J gene TRBJ2-5, with 7 bases matching TRBD2. V lost 1 base and J lost 3; bases outside the gene matches: 5. Germline V CDR1 and CDR2: MNHEY, SVGAGI. The CDR3 loop spans 15 amino acids. The DNA of the CDR3 is TGTGCCAGCAGTTACTTTAGGACTAGGAAAGAGACCCAGTACTTC. Translated, it gives CASSYFRTRKETQYF.

This chain connects TRBV19 to TRBJ2-7; D unresolved. This CDR3 is built from 14 residues. Germline CDR1 and CDR2: LNHDA and SQIVND (reference sequence). V lost 5 bases, J lost 0 bases, and 11 bases lay in between. The CDR3 loop is CASSRIEGSYEQYF. The CDR3 region has the DNA TGTGCCAGTAGTCGTATTGAAGGCTCCTACGAGCAGTACTTC.

This clone was detected only once. The CDR3 DNA reads as TGTGCCAGCAGTTACGAAGGGGTGCTGAATCAGCCCCAGCATTTT. Its translation is CASSYEGVLNQPQHF. The chain recombines TRBV6-7 with TRBJ1-5; possible D gene TRBD1, 5 bases. TRBV6-7 is an open reading frame whose function is uncertain. This CDR3 region has 15 residues. Trimming removed 2 bases from V and 4 bases from J, with 12 bases in between.

The V and J genes are TRBV9 and TRBJ2-3; 8 bases align to TRBD2. The CDR3 contains 16 residues. Per the germline V gene, CDR1 is SGDLS and CDR2 is YYNGEE. The V gene end was trimmed by 0 bases and the J gene end by 5 bases; junction bases not matched to a gene: 8. The CDR3 loop is CASSVAFSGALDTQYF. The CDR3 DNA is TGTGCCAGCAGCGTAGCTTTTAGCGGGGCTCTAGATACGCAGTATTTT.

The V and J genes are TRBV27 and TRBJ1-3, with D perhaps matching TRBD1 (5 bases). Germline V gene lookup returns CDR1 MNHEY and CDR2 SMNVEV (reference sequence). V was cut by 2 bases and J by 2 bases, with 10 bases left in between. This CDR3 is built from 15 residues. The DNA for the CDR3 is TGTGCCAGCAGTTTAATCAGGGCCCCTGGAAACACCATATATTTT. Residues: CASSLIRAPGNTIYF.

The chain is built from TRBV10-3 and TRBJ1-2; unclear D gene. Germline CDR1 reads ENHRY; CDR2 reads SYGVKD. V was trimmed by 0 bases and J by 8 bases, leaving 16 bases between them. This CDR3 is 15 amino acids long. The CDR3 spells CAISESSGVLAGYTF. CDR3 bases: TGTGCCATCAGTGAGTCGAGTGGGGTACTCGCGGGCTACACCTTC.

This clone was picked up one time. The identical CDR3 is also encoded by other nucleotide sequences in the sample. The chain recombines TRBV6-4 with TRBJ2-3; maybe TRBD2 (5 bases). The CDR3 runs 13 residues. Germline V CDR1 and CDR2: MRHNA, SNTAGT. The V end was cut by 0 bases, the J end by 5 bases, with 6 bases between. Here the CDR3 reads CASSDSRGDTQYF. CDR3 nucleotide sequence: TGTGCCAGCAGTGACTCTCGGGGAGATACGCAGTATTTT.

J is TRBJ1-4 and V is TRBV5-1; D remains unclear. CDR3 length equals 13 residues. Trimming pared 2 bases from V and 5 bases from J, leaving 7 bases between. CDR1 SGHRS and CDR2 YFSETQ come from the germline V gene. The CDR3 region is CASSLEINEKLFF. CDR3 DNA sequence: TGCGCCAGCAGCTTAGAGATAAATGAAAAACTGTTTTTT.

V and J are TRBV5-1 and TRBJ1-1; possible D gene TRBD1, 5 bases. CDR1 is SGHRS and CDR2 is YFSETQ in the germline V gene. This CDR3 has 11 residues. V was pared by 4 bases and J by 11 bases, with 12 bases between. CDR3 residues: CASSMDKEAFF. As DNA, the CDR3 is TGCGCCAGCAGCATGGACAAGGAGGCTTTCTTT.

The V gene is TRBV7-6, the J gene TRBJ2-1; 9 bases line up with TRBD2. The CDR3 contains 15 residues. V trimming: 4 bases; J trimming: 7 bases; junction bases outside the gene matches: 8. The germline CDR1 and CDR2 sequences are SGHVS and FNYEAQ. The CDR3 nucleotides read TGTGCCAGCAGCTCCGGACTAGCGATAGGGAATGAGCAGTTCTTC. Protein: CASSSGLAIGNEQFF.

The rearrangement uses TRBV13 and TRBJ2-3, with 8 bases lining up with TRBD2. Germline lookup yields CDR1 PRHDT and CDR2 FYEKMQ (reference sequence). CDR3 size: 16 residues. The ends lost 4 bases at V and 1 base at J; junction bases unmatched: 7. The CDR3 spells CASSWVAGGRTDTQYF. CDR3 sequence (DNA): TGTGCCAGCAGCTGGGTCGCGGGGGGCCGCACAGATACGCAGTATTTT.

V usage is TRBV7-2 and J usage is TRBJ1-2; D remains ambiguous. The germline gives CDR1 SGHTA, CDR2 FQGNSA. This CDR3 has 14 residues. Trimming cost V 2 bases and J 2 bases, with 9 bases left between them. Here the CDR3 reads CASSLFYPNYGYTF. The CDR3 DNA reads TGTGCCAGCAGCTTATTCTACCCGAACTATGGCTACACCTTC.